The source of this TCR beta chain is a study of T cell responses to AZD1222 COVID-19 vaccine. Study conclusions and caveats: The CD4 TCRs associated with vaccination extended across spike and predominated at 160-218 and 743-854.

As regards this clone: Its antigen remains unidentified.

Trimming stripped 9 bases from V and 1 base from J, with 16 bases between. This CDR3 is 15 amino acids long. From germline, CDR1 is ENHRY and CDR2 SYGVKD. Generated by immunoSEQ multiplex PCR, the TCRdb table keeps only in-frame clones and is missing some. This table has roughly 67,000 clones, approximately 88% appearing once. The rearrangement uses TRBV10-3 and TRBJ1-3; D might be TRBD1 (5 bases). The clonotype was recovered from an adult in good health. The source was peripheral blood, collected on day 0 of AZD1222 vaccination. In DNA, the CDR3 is TGTGCCATTAGCCCGGGACCCACGTCTGGAAACACCATATATTTT. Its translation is CAISPGPTSGNTIYF.